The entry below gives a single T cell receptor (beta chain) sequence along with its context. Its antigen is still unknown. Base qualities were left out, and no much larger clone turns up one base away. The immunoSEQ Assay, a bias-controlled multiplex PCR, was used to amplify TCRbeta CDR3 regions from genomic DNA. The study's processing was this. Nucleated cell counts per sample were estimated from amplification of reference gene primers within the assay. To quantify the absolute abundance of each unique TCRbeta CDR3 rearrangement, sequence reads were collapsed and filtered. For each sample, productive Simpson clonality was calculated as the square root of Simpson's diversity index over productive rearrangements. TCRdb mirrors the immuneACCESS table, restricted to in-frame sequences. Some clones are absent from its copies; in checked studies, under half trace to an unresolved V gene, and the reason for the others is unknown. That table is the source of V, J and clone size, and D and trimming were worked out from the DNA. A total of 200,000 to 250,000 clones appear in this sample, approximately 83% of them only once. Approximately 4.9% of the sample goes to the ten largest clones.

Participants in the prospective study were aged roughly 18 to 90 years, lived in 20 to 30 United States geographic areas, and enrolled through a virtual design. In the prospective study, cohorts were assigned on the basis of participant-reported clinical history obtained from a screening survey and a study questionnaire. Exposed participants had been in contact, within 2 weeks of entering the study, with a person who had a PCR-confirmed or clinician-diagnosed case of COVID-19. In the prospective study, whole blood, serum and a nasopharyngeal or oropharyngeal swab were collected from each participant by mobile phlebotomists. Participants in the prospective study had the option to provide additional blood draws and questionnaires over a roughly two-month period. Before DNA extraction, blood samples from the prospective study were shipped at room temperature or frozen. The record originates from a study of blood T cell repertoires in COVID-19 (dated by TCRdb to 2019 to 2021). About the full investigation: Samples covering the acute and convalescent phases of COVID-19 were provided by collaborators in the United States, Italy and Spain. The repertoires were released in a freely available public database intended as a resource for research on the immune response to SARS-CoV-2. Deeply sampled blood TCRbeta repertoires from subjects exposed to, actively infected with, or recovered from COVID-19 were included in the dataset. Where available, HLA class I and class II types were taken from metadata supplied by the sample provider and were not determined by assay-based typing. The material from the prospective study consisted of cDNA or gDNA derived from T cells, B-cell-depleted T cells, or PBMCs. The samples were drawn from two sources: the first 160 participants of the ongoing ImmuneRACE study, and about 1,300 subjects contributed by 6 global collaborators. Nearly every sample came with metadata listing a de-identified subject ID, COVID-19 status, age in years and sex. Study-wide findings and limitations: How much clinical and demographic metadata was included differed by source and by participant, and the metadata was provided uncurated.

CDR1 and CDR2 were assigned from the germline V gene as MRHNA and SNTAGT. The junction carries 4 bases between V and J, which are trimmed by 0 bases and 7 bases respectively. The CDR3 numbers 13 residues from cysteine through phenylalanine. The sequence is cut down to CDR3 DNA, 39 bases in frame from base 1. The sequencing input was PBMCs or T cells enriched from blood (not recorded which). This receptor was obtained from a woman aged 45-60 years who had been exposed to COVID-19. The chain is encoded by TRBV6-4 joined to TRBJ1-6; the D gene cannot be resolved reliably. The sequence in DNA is TGTGCCAGCAGTGACTCTGCGAATTCACCCCTCCACTTT. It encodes CASSDSANSPLHF.